This T cell receptor beta chain comes out of a study of blood T cell repertoires in COVID-19. Study overall: From T cells, B-cell-depleted T cells, or PBMCs came the material, which was cDNA or gDNA.

This clone was counted once. The data were produced by immunoSEQ multiplex PCR, yet TCRdb's version contains in-frame clones alone and is incomplete. Here the sample spans about 270,000 clones, around 85% being singletons. The V end lost 5 bases, the J end lost 8 bases, and 17 bases lay between the germline ends. The CDR3 spans 14 residues. Germline lookup yields CDR1 SGHTA and CDR2 FQGTGA. This clonotype was sampled from an older woman with acute or convalescent COVID-19. What was sequenced was peripheral blood. The V and J genes are TRBV7-3 and TRBJ2-3, with a tentative D call TRBD2 (6 bases). CDR3: CASSPPDLRGTQYF. The CDR3 nucleotides read TGTGCCAGCAGCCCCCCGGACCTGCGGGGTACGCAGTATTTT.